These 15 T cell receptor beta chains originate from one sample sequenced in a study of regulatory and conventional T cells in RAG deficiency. The sorted regulatory T cells were CD4+, CD25-high and CD127-low, with genomic DNA sequenced. Using immunoSEQ multiplex PCR, the repertoire was profiled, and TCRdb retains in-frame clones only, with some absent. The repertoire has about 19,000 clones, 87% of them found once; the top ten carry under 1.5%. The sample was also reused in another study, on regulatory T cells. That report notes: Primers: 52 TRBV forward and 13 TRBJ reverse.

The sequenced material came from Tregs sorted from blood. These receptor sequences come from a human donor in good health.

The J gene is TRBJ1-1, the V gene TRBV6-1; 9 bases line up with TRBD1. CDR1 is MNHNS, CDR2 SASEGT, per germline. V trimming: 4 bases; J trimming: 5 bases; junction bases outside the gene matches: 5. This CDR3 has 14 amino acids. The CDR3 sequence is CASSVQGARTEAFF. In DNA form, the CDR3 reads TGTGCCAGCAGTGTACAGGGGGCAAGAACTGAAGCTTTCTTT.

The rearrangement uses TRBV30 and TRBJ1-1; D is unclear. Trimming left V 1 base short and J 1 base short, with 7 bases between. CDR1 and CDR2 from the germline V gene are GTSNPN and SVGIG (reference sequence). The CDR3 spans 13 residues. CDR3 nucleotides: TGTGCCTGGAGTGCTCTAGGGAACACTGAAGCTTTCTTT. It translates to CAWSALGNTEAFF.

A remark on this clone: One junction end does not reproduce the germline sequence, and a read error may be involved. The chain uses TRBV7-7 and TRBJ2-1, with a weak D call TRBD2 (5 bases). Germline V gives CDR1 SSHAT, CDR2 FNYEAQ (reference sequence). The CDR3 runs 14 residues. The CDR3 region has the DNA TGTGCTAGCAGCTTAGCGCGAGGTAGCAATGAGCAGTTCTTC. Protein product: CASSLARGSNEQFF.

The chain is built from TRBV2 and TRBJ1-5; D is perhaps TRBD1 (5 bases). CDR1 SNHLY and CDR2 FYNNEI come from the germline V gene. The V end was cut by 4 bases, the J end by 5 bases, with 9 bases between. This CDR3 region has 13 residues. The CDR3 sequence: CASSVVGDQPQHF. The CDR3 nucleotides read TGTGCCAGCAGTGTGGTGGGGGATCAGCCCCAGCATTTT.

The V call is TRBV5-6, the J call TRBJ1-4; D remains ambiguous. The V end was cut by 4 bases, the J end by 0 bases, with 13 bases between. The CDR3 runs to 16 residues. CDR1 is SGHDT and CDR2 is YYEEEE in the germline V gene. This CDR3 reads CASSRSRFATNEKLFF. Here the CDR3 DNA reads TGTGCCAGCAGCCGAAGTCGGTTTGCAACTAATGAAAAACTGTTTTTT.

The rearrangement joins TRBV7-2 to TRBJ2-7, with D possibly matching TRBD2 (5 bases). There are 14 residues in the CDR3. Germline loops: CDR1 SGHTA, CDR2 FQGNSA. V gave up 7 bases and J gave up 6 bases, with 19 bases separating them. CDR3 residues: CASTPSFGVGEQYF. The CDR3 DNA is TGTGCCAGCACCCCCTCTTTCGGGGTTGGCGAGCAGTACTTC. The full variable domain, completed using reference TRBV7-2 and TRBJ2-7, is GAGVSQSPSNKVTEKGKDVELRCDPISGHTALYWYRQSLGQGLEFLIYFQGNSAPDKSGLPSDRFSAERTGGSVSTLTIQRTQQEDSAVYLCASTPSFGVGEQYFGPGTRLTVT.

The chain carries TRBV28 and TRBJ2-5; D might be TRBD2 (6 bases). The CDR3 is 14 residues long. V was trimmed by 7 bases and J by 2 bases, leaving 14 bases between them. In germline, CDR1 is MDHEN, CDR2 SYDVKM. The CDR3 DNA is TGTGCCAGCAATCCCGGGAGCGCTCAAGAGACCCAGTACTTC. Translation gives CASNPGSAQETQYF.

The V call is TRBV28, the J call TRBJ2-7; TRBD2 is a possible D gene (7 bases). CDR1 and CDR2 (germline): MDHEN, SYDVKM. The CDR3 contains 16 residues. Trimming removed 5 bases at V and 6 bases at J, with 23 bases between. The CDR3 is CASSPPLGQGGGEQYF. CDR3 nucleotides: TGTGCCAGCAGTCCCCCCTTAGGGCAGGGAGGGGGCGAGCAGTACTTC.

V gene TRBV28 combines with J gene TRBJ2-5, with TRBD1 as a possible D gene (6 bases). The germline V and J ends were trimmed by 6 bases and 5 bases, with 13 bases remaining between them. CDR3 length: 13 amino acids. Looked up from germline, CDR1 is MDHEN and CDR2 is SYDVKM. Written as DNA, the CDR3 is TGTGCCAGCAGGAGACAGGTCCCGGAGACCCAGTACTTC. Its protein is CASRRQVPETQYF.

The genes are TRBV7-2 and TRBJ1-1, with unresolved D. CDR3 length equals 14 residues. V lost 5 bases, J lost 4 bases, and 14 bases lay in between. Germline V CDR1 and CDR2: SGHTA, FQGNSA. CDR3 nucleotide sequence: TGTGCCAGCAGCCCTGGGCCGAGTGGCACTGAAGCTTTCTTT. Translation gives CASSPGPSGTEAFF.

The rearrangement links TRBV18 to TRBJ1-2; D remains unclear. The CDR3 totals 13 residues. V gave up 4 bases and J gave up 2 bases, with 8 bases separating them. Germline values: CDR1 KGHSH, CDR2 LQKENI. CDR3 sequence: CASSLGVNYGYTF. The CDR3, as DNA: TGTGCCAGCTCACTCGGGGTCAACTATGGCTACACCTTC.

The genes are TRBV30 and TRBJ1-2; possible D gene TRBD1, 6 bases. The V gene lost 1 base and the J gene lost 4 bases, with 16 bases spanning the gap. CDR1 and CDR2 from the germline V gene are GTSNPN and SVGIG (reference sequence). The CDR3 extends over 15 amino acids. In DNA, the CDR3 is TGTGCCTGGAGTGAGGCAGGGGCCGTCTTCTATGGCTACACCTTC. Residues: CAWSEAGAVFYGYTF.

The chain combines TRBV13 with TRBJ2-3, with 9 bases that match TRBD1. There are 14 residues in the CDR3. With V trimmed by 1 base and J by 7 bases, 3 bases remained unmatched. The germline V gene encodes CDR1 PRHDT and CDR2 FYEKMQ (reference sequence). The CDR3 bases are TGTGCCAGCAGCTTAGTACAGGGGGCATATACGCAGTATTTT. It translates to CASSLVQGAYTQYF.

V is TRBV20-1 and J is TRBJ1-3; the D is unclear. V lost 1 base and J lost 6, with 4 bases in between. The length of the CDR3 is 11 residues. The germline V gene encodes CDR1 DFQATT and CDR2 SNEGSKA (reference sequence). CDR3: CSARVQNTIYF. Written as DNA, the CDR3 is TGCAGTGCTAGAGTTCAAAACACCATATATTTT.

The rearrangement joins TRBV6-1 to TRBJ2-7; possible D gene TRBD1, 6 bases. This CDR3 is built from 15 residues. Germline V gene sequence: CDR1 MNHNS, CDR2 SASEGT. The V end was cut by 0 bases, the J end by 3 bases, with 12 bases between. In DNA form, the CDR3 reads TGTGCCAGCAGTGAAGCAAATACAGGGATCTACGAGCAGTACTTC. Translating it yields CASSEANTGIYEQYF.